This is a list of T cell receptor beta chains from one sample in a study of CD8+ T cells in alopecia areata. Profiling relied on immunoSEQ multiplex PCR, and the TCRdb table lists in-frame clones only, not all of them. The sample has around 110,000 clones; about 60% are singletons. Sequences were derived from CD8+ T cells sorted from blood, sampled at week 24, from a patient treated with tofacitinib. Receptors originate from a human donor with alopecia areata. Both conserved end residues are part of each CDR3. Each record gives: clone size, V gene, J gene, D gene, CDR3 protein, CDR3 DNA. A D gene is named only where the DNA matches it firmly. A row's size may be missing; if present it is once, few, many or a size class.

clone_size: .; v_call: TRBV29-1; j_call: TRBJ1-5; d_call: .; cdr3_aa: CSAPSWNQPQHF; cdr3_nt: TGCAGCGCCCCAAGTTGGAATCAGCCCCAGCATTTT
clone_size: .; v_call: TRBV27; j_call: TRBJ2-7; d_call: TRBD2; cdr3_aa: CASSFSGGSYEQYF; cdr3_nt: TGTGCCAGCAGTTTTAGCGGGGGCTCCTACGAGCAGTACTTC
clone_size: .; v_call: TRBV11-2; j_call: TRBJ2-7; d_call: .; cdr3_aa: CASSFSTYEQYF; cdr3_nt: TGTGCCAGCAGCTTTTCGACCTACGAGCAGTACTTC
clone_size: .; v_call: TRBV5-6; j_call: TRBJ2-1; d_call: TRBD2; cdr3_aa: CASSSREVAVDEQFF; cdr3_nt: TGTGCCAGCAGCTCCCGGGAGGTAGCGGTCGATGAGCAGTTCTTC
clone_size: .; v_call: TRBV23-1; j_call: TRBJ2-5; d_call: TRBD2; cdr3_aa: CASSQGGTSGEQTQYF; cdr3_nt: TGCGCCAGCAGTCAAGGCGGGACTAGCGGGGAACAGACCCAGTACTTC
clone_size: .; v_call: TRBV5-1; j_call: TRBJ2-4; d_call: TRBD1; cdr3_aa: CASSLDDREGLRSKNIQYF; cdr3_nt: TGCGCCAGCAGCTTGGATGACAGGGAAGGGCTCCGCTCCAAAAACATTCAGTACTTC
clone_size: .; v_call: TRBV5-4; j_call: TRBJ2-7; d_call: .; cdr3_aa: CASSHGGTEAYEQYF; cdr3_nt: TGTGCCAGCAGCCACGGGGGTACGGAAGCCTACGAGCAGTACTTC
clone_size: few; v_call: TRBV29-1; j_call: TRBJ2-5; d_call: .; cdr3_aa: CSATWGDQETQYF; cdr3_nt: TGCAGCGCAACTTGGGGGGATCAAGAGACCCAGTACTTC
clone_size: .; v_call: TRBV7-8; j_call: TRBJ2-2; d_call: TRBD1; cdr3_aa: CASSRDRGITGELFF; cdr3_nt: TGTGCCAGCAGCCGGGACAGGGGGATCACCGGGGAGCTGTTTTTT
clone_size: few; v_call: TRBV29-1; j_call: TRBJ1-1; d_call: .; cdr3_aa: CSVRDTEAFF; cdr3_nt: TGCAGCGTTCGGGACACTGAAGCTTTCTTT
clone_size: .; v_call: TRBV5-1; j_call: TRBJ2-7; d_call: .; cdr3_aa: CASSFYRVDEQYF; cdr3_nt: TGCGCCAGCAGCTTTTACAGGGTCGACGAGCAGTACTTC
clone_size: .; v_call: TRBV6-5; j_call: TRBJ1-2; d_call: .; cdr3_aa: CASSPWSADYGYTF; cdr3_nt: TGTGCCAGCAGCCCCTGGAGCGCGGACTATGGCTACACCTTC
clone_size: few; v_call: TRBV5-5; j_call: TRBJ2-3; d_call: .; cdr3_aa: CASNYGVQDTQYF; cdr3_nt: TGTGCCAGCAACTACGGGGTGCAAGATACGCAGTATTTT
clone_size: .; v_call: TRBV11-1; j_call: TRBJ2-7; d_call: TRBD1; cdr3_aa: CASSANRGSSYEQYF; cdr3_nt: TGTGCCAGCAGCGCCAACAGGGGTAGCTCCTACGAGCAGTACTTC
clone_size: few; v_call: TRBV7-2; j_call: TRBJ1-2; d_call: TRBD1; cdr3_aa: CASSPGTGGFDGYTF; cdr3_nt: TGTGCCAGCAGCCCCGGGACAGGGGGATTTGATGGCTACACCTTC
clone_size: .; v_call: TRBV30; j_call: TRBJ2-7; d_call: .; cdr3_aa: CAWSGRERGYEQYF; cdr3_nt: TGTGCCTGGAGTGGCAGGGAGAGAGGCTACGAGCAGTACTTC
clone_size: .; v_call: TRBV2; j_call: TRBJ2-7; d_call: .; cdr3_aa: CAISRETPSYEQYF; cdr3_nt: TGTGCCATCAGTCGGGAGACACCTTCCTACGAGCAGTACTTC
clone_size: few; v_call: TRBV9; j_call: TRBJ2-7; d_call: TRBD1; cdr3_aa: CASSLGTDSYEQYF; cdr3_nt: TGTGCCAGCAGCCTGGGGACAGATTCCTACGAGCAGTACTTC
clone_size: .; v_call: TRBV5-1; j_call: TRBJ2-7; d_call: .; cdr3_aa: CASSFGGALEQYF; cdr3_nt: TGCGCCAGCAGCTTCGGCGGGGCCCTCGAGCAGTACTTC
clone_size: .; v_call: TRBV4-2; j_call: TRBJ2-2; d_call: TRBD2; cdr3_aa: CASSQEGTSTGELFF; cdr3_nt: TGTGCCAGCAGCCAAGAAGGGACTAGCACCGGGGAGCTGTTTTTT
clone_size: .; v_call: TRBV4-1; j_call: TRBJ1-1; d_call: .; cdr3_aa: CASSQYTGSTEAFF; cdr3_nt: TGCGCCAGCAGCCAGTACACAGGGAGCACTGAAGCTTTCTTT
clone_size: .; v_call: TRBV30; j_call: TRBJ2-7; d_call: .; cdr3_aa: CAWSAPPWGEGSYEQYF; cdr3_nt: TGTGCCTGGAGTGCCCCGCCGTGGGGAGAGGGCTCCTACGAGCAGTACTTC
clone_size: few; v_call: TRBV29-1; j_call: TRBJ1-2; d_call: .; cdr3_aa: CSVESDSDNYGYTF; cdr3_nt: TGCAGCGTTGAATCTGACAGCGATAACTATGGCTACACCTTC
clone_size: few; v_call: TRBV6-6; j_call: TRBJ2-5; d_call: TRBD2; cdr3_aa: CASSYSGTSGQETQYF; cdr3_nt: TGTGCCAGCAGTTACTCCGGGACTAGCGGTCAAGAGACCCAGTACTTC
clone_size: .; v_call: TRBV15; j_call: TRBJ2-7; d_call: TRBD1; cdr3_aa: CATSTGQGDEQYF; cdr3_nt: TGTGCCACCAGCACAGGTCAGGGGGACGAGCAGTACTTC
clone_size: .; v_call: TRBV29-1; j_call: TRBJ1-1; d_call: .; cdr3_aa: CSVEEETEAFF; cdr3_nt: TGCAGCGTTGAAGAGGAAACTGAAGCTTTCTTT
clone_size: .; v_call: TRBV7-9; j_call: TRBJ2-1; d_call: .; cdr3_aa: CASSFDSLPDNEQFF; cdr3_nt: TGTGCCAGCAGCTTTGACAGCCTGCCCGACAATGAGCAGTTCTTC
clone_size: .; v_call: TRBV18; j_call: TRBJ2-7; d_call: .; cdr3_aa: CASSPPEGYEQYF; cdr3_nt: TGTGCCAGCTCACCTCCGGAGGGTTACGAGCAGTACTTC
clone_size: .; v_call: TRBV10-3; j_call: TRBJ2-5; d_call: .; cdr3_aa: CAISELGVTGSDETQYF; cdr3_nt: TGTGCCATCAGTGAGTTGGGTGTAACGGGAAGCGATGAGACCCAGTACTTC
clone_size: .; v_call: TRBV27; j_call: TRBJ1-5; d_call: TRBD1; cdr3_aa: CASSTTGGRQPQHF; cdr3_nt: TGTGCCAGCAGTACGACAGGGGGCAGGCAGCCCCAGCATTTT
clone_size: few; v_call: TRBV7-9; j_call: TRBJ2-2; d_call: .; cdr3_aa: CASSLVGRSNTGELFF; cdr3_nt: TGTGCCAGCAGCTTAGTTGGCCGGTCGAACACCGGGGAGCTGTTTTTT
clone_size: few; v_call: TRBV27; j_call: TRBJ1-2; d_call: .; cdr3_aa: CASSLSAGYGYTF; cdr3_nt: TGTGCCAGCAGTTTATCCGCCGGCTATGGCTACACCTTC
clone_size: .; v_call: TRBV4-1; j_call: TRBJ1-2; d_call: .; cdr3_aa: CASSQDGGYTF; cdr3_nt: TGCGCCAGCAGCCAAGATGGAGGCTACACCTTC
clone_size: .; v_call: TRBV7-9; j_call: TRBJ2-7; d_call: TRBD1; cdr3_aa: CASSRQGWEQYF; cdr3_nt: TGTGCCAGCAGCCGACAGGGGTGGGAGCAGTACTTC
clone_size: once; v_call: TRBV6-5; j_call: TRBJ2-1; d_call: .; cdr3_aa: CASSYGRSVYNEQFF; cdr3_nt: TGTGCCAGCAGTTACGGTCGATCAGTGTACAATGAGCAGTTCTTC
clone_size: .; v_call: TRBV29-1; j_call: TRBJ2-7; d_call: .; cdr3_aa: CSVFSYSYEQYF; cdr3_nt: TGCAGCGTTTTTAGCTACTCCTACGAGCAGTACTTC
clone_size: .; v_call: TRBV19; j_call: TRBJ1-1; d_call: .; cdr3_aa: CASTRWGEGHTEAFF; cdr3_nt: TGTGCCAGTACCAGATGGGGAGAGGGGCACACTGAAGCTTTCTTT
clone_size: .; v_call: TRBV27; j_call: TRBJ1-2; d_call: .; cdr3_aa: CASSLIPGTPYGYTF; cdr3_nt: TGTGCCAGCAGTTTAATTCCCGGGACCCCCTATGGCTACACCTTC
clone_size: .; v_call: TRBV12-5; j_call: TRBJ1-2; d_call: .; cdr3_aa: CASGQPRQHPYYGYTF; cdr3_nt: TGTGCTAGTGGACAACCCAGACAGCACCCCTATTATGGCTACACCTTC